This T cell receptor (beta chain) was recovered during a study of identical twins. Study-wide results and limits: For zero-insertion analyses, partial confounding could come from invariant MAIT and iNKT cells.

Germline assignment: CDR1 LNHNV and CDR2 YYDKDF (reference sequence). Trimming took off 2 bases at V and 2 bases at J, with 8 bases between the two ends. The CDR3 extends over 14 amino acids. TCRdb reprocessed the 5' RACE reads via MiXCR and lists one record per CDR3 protein. The data contain roughly 540,000 distinct CDR3 sequences, about 20% of them singletons. This clonotype came up a few times. No antigen is known for it. These records were also assigned to another study, of T cells expressing NK-cell markers. Turning to that study: Serological testing identified most of the eight sequenced donors as HCMV-seropositive and one as seronegative. There were a few donors in whom these clonotypes also led the CD3+CD56-NKG2C+ fraction.

The sequenced material came from CD4+ T cells sorted from blood. This receptor was taken from a woman aged 18 to 35 in good health. The rearrangement links TRBV15 to TRBJ2-3, with D unclear. The CDR3 DNA reads TGTGCCACCAGCAGAAGGATGAACACAGATACGCAGTATTTT. Its protein product is CATSRRMNTDTQYF. The whole variable domain, remainder taken from reference TRBV15 and TRBJ2-3, is DAMVIQNPRYQVTQFGKPVTLSCSQTLNHNVMYWYQQKSSQAPKLLFHYYDKDFNNEADTPDNFQSRRPNTSFCFLDIRSPGLGDTAMYLCATSRRMNTDTQYFGPGTRLTVL.